This TCR beta chain was observed in a study of cytomegalovirus exposure and HLA in healthy donors. Here immunoSEQ multiplex PCR was the method, and the copy in TCRdb shows in-frame clones only, minus some. This repertoire shows about 280,000 clones, roughly 90% found once; its top ten account for about 0.85%. This clone appeared once. V dropped 2 bases and J dropped 3 bases, with 11 bases sitting between them. CDR1 and CDR2 (germline): SGHTA, FQGTGA. This CDR3 has 15 amino acids. The V gene is TRBV7-3, the J gene TRBJ2-1; D is perhaps TRBD1 (6 bases). Sequences were obtained from PBMCs. The clonotype comes from a woman aged 18-29 years in good health and CMV-seronegative. CDR3 in DNA: TGTGCCAGCAGCTTAGTTGGGGGCGACTACAATGAGCAGTTCTTC. This codes for CASSLVGGDYNEQFF.